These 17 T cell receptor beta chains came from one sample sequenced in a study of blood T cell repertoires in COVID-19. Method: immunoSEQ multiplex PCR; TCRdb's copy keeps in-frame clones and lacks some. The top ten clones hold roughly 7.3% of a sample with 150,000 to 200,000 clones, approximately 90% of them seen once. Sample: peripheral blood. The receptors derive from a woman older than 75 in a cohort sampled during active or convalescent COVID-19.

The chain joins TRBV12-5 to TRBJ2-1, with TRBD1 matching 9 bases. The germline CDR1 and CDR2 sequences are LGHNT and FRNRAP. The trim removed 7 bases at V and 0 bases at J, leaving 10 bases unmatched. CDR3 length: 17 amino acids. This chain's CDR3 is CASAMGQGQSSYNEQFF. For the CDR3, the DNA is TGTGCTAGTGCTATGGGACAGGGCCAGAGCTCCTACAATGAGCAGTTCTTC.

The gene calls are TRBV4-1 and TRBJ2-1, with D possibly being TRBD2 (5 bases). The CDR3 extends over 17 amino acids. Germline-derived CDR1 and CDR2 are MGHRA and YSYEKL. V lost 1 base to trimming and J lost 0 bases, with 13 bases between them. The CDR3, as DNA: TGCGCCAGCAGCCAAGGAGGCGGGCTTAGCTCCTACAATGAGCAGTTCTTC. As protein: CASSQGGGLSSYNEQFF.

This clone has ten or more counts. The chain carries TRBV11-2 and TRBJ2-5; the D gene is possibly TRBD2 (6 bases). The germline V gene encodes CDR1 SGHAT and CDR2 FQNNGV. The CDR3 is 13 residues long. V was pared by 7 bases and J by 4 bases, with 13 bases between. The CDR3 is CASIRLGGETQYF. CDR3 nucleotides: TGTGCCAGCATCCGATTGGGGGGAGAGACCCAGTACTTC.

CDR3 amino acids: CASSKMTGEAFF. CDR3 sequence (DNA): TGTGCCAGCAGCAAAATGACAGGAGAAGCTTTCTTT. The rearrangement links TRBV3-1 (or the pseudogene TRBV3-2) to TRBJ1-1, with D perhaps matching TRBD1 (6 bases). Trimming shortened V by 5 bases and J by 8 bases, and 12 bases separated the two germline ends. In germline, CDR1 is LGHDT, CDR2 YNNKEL (reference sequence). There are 12 residues in the CDR3.

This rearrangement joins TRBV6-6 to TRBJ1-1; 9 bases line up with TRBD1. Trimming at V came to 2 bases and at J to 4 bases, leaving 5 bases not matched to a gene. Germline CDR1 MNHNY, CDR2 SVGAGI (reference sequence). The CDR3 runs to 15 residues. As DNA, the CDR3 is TGTGCCAGCAGTTACGGGACAGGGAGGGCCACTGAAGCTTTCTTT. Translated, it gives CASSYGTGRATEAFF.

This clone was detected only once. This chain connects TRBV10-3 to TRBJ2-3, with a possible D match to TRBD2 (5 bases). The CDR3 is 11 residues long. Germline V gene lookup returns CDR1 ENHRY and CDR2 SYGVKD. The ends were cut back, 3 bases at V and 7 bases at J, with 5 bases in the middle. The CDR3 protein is CAISDGNTQYF. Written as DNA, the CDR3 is TGTGCCATCAGTGACGGGAATACGCAGTATTTT.

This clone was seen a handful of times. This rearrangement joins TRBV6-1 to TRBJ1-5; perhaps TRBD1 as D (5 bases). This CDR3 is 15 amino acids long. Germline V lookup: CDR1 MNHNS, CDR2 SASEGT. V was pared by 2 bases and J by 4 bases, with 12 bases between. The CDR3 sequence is CASSEIWGRNQPQHF. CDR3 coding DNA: TGTGCCAGCAGTGAAATTTGGGGCCGTAATCAGCCCCAGCATTTT.

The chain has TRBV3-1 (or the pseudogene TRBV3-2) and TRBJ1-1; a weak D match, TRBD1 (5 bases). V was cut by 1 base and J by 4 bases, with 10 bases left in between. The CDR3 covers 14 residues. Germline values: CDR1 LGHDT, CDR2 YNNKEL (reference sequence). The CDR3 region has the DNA TGTGCCAGCAGCCAAGTACCAGGGTCCACTGAAGCTTTCTTT. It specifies CASSQVPGSTEAFF.

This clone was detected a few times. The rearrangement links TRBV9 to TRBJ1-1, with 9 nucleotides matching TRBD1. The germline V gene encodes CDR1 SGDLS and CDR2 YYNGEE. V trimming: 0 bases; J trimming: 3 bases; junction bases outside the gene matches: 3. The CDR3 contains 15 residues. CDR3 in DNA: TGTGCCAGCAGCGTAGACGGACAGGGGTACACTGAAGCTTTCTTT. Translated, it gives CASSVDGQGYTEAFF. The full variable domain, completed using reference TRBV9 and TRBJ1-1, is DSGVTQTPKHLITATGQRVTLRCSPRSGDLSVYWYQQSLDQGLQFLIQYYNGEERAKGNILERFSAQQFPDLHSELNLSSLELGDSALYFCASSVDGQGYTEAFFGQGTRLTVV.

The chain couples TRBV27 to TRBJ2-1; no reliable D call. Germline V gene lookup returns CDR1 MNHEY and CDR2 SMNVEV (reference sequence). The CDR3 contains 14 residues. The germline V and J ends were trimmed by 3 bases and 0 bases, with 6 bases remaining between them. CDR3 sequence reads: CASSFPGSYNEQFF. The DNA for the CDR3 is TGTGCCAGCAGTTTCCCGGGCTCCTACAATGAGCAGTTCTTC.

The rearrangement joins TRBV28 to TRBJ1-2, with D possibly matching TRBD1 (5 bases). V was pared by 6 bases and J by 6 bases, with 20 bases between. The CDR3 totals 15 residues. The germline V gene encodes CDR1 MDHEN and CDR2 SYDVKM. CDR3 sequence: CASRIPRGRVHGYTF. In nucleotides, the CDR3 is TGTGCCAGCAGGATCCCCCGGGGGAGGGTGCATGGCTACACCTTC.

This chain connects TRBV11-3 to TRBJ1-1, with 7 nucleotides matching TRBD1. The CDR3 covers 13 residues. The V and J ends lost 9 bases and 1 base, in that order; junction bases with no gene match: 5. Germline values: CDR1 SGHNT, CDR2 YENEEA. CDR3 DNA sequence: TGTGCCAGTGGACAGGTCACGAACACTGAAGCTTTCTTT. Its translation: CASGQVTNTEAFF.

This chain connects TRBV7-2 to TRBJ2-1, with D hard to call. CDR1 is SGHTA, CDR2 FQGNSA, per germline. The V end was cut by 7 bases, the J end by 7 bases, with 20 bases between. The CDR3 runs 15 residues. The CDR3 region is CASTPWVLEANEQFF. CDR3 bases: TGTGCCAGCACCCCTTGGGTCCTCGAGGCAAATGAGCAGTTCTTC. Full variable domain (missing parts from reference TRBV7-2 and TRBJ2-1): GAGVSQSPSNKVTEKGKDVELRCDPISGHTALYWYRQSLGQGLEFLIYFQGNSAPDKSGLPSDRFSAERTGGSVSTLTIQRTQQEDSAVYLCASTPWVLEANEQFFGPGTRLTVL.

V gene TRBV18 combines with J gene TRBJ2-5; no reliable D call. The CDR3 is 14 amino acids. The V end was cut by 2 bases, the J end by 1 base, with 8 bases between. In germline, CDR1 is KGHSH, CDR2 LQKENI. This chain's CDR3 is CASSPATAQETQYF. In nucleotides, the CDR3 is TGTGCCAGCTCACCAGCTACAGCCCAAGAGACCCAGTACTTC.

The CDR3 DNA sequence: TGTGCCAGCAGCTTTCCGGAGAATACGCAGTATTTT. This encodes CASSFPENTQYF. The V and J genes are TRBV5-5 and TRBJ2-3; the D is unclear. Trimming pared 2 bases from V and 7 bases from J, leaving 8 bases between. This CDR3 is built from 12 residues. Per germline, CDR1 SGHKS and CDR2 YYEKEE (reference sequence).

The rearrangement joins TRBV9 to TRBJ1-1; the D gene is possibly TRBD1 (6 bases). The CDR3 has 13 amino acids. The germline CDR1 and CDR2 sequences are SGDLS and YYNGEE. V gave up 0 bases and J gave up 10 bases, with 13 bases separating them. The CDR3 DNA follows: TGTGCCAGCAGCGTAGGGGGGGGCTTGGTAGCTTTCTTT. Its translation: CASSVGGGLVAFF.

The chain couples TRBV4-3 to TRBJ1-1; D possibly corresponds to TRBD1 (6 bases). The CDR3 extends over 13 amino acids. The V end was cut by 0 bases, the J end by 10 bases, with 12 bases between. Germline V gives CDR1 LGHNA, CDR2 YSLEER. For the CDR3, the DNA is TGCGCCAGCAGCCAAGATGGGACACAACCAGCTTTCTTT. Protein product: CASSQDGTQPAFF.